This is a list of T cell receptor beta chains from one sample in a study of T cell responses to AZD1222 COVID-19 vaccine. The assay was immunoSEQ multiplex PCR, and TCRdb's table has in-frame clones only and misses some. The table has 120,000 or so clones, 87% seen once. The source material was peripheral blood, sampled on day 0 of AZD1222 vaccination. The receptors here all came from an adult in good health. CDR3s include the opening cysteine and the closing phenylalanine or tryptophan. The order of the fields is V gene, J gene, D gene, clone size, CDR3 DNA, CDR3 protein. D genes are given only for firm matches. Clone sizes are given selectively: once, few, many, or a class where the clone is expanded.

TRBV24-1	TRBJ2-5	TRBD1	once	TGTGCCACCAGTGACCGTTGGACAGGGGGTATCGAAGAGACCCAGTACTTC	CATSDRWTGGIEETQYF
TRBV5-5	TRBJ1-2	TRBD1	.	TGTGCCAGCAGCCCCGGCGACAGGGTTGGTTATGGCTACACCTTC	CASSPGDRVGYGYTF
TRBV28	TRBJ1-1	.	.	TGTGCCAGCAGTTTAGGGGGGGGCGTTAACACTGAAGCTTTCTTT	CASSLGGGVNTEAFF
TRBV18	TRBJ2-7	TRBD1	.	TGTGCCAGCTCACTTGGGACAGTTCGGAACGAGCAGTACTTC	CASSLGTVRNEQYF
TRBV7-6	TRBJ2-2	.	few	TGTGCCAGCAGCTTAGTAGTGCGGAGGGGAGGCACCGGGGAGCTGTTTTTT	CASSLVVRRGGTGELFF
TRBV6-2/TRBV6-3	TRBJ1-6	.	.	TGTGCCAGCAGTTACTTGGGACCCGGGGGAAGCTCCTATAATTCACCCCTCCACTTT	CASSYLGPGGSSYNSPLHF
TRBV6-6	TRBJ1-6	TRBD1	.	TGTGCCAGCAGCCCAGGGGGCCCCCATTCACCCCTCCACTTT	CASSPGGPHSPLHF
TRBV3-1/TRBV3-2	TRBJ2-7	.	.	TGTGCCAGCAGCCAAGATGCGGGACCCTACGAGCAGTACTTC	CASSQDAGPYEQYF
TRBV3-1/TRBV3-2	TRBJ1-1	.	.	TGTGCCAGCAGCCTCTCTGACAGGCCGAACACTGAAGCTTTCTTT	CASSLSDRPNTEAFF
TRBV19	TRBJ1-2	TRBD1	.	TGTGCCAGTAGTCCCCGGGACAGGGATAGCGGCTACACCTTC	CASSPRDRDSGYTF
TRBV19	TRBJ2-7	.	once	TGTGCCAGTAGTATGGTAGGGTCTTCGTACGAGCAGTACTTC	CASSMVGSSYEQYF
TRBV28	TRBJ1-1	.	.	TGTGCCAGCAGTTCTTCAGGGGACTACACTGAAGCTTTCTTT	CASSSSGDYTEAFF
TRBV19	TRBJ1-5	TRBD1	.	TGTGCCAGTAGTATTGGGACAGGGAGGTCCAGCAATCAGCCCCAGCATTTT	CASSIGTGRSSNQPQHF
TRBV30	TRBJ2-3	TRBD1	.	TGTGCCTGGAGTCTATTCGGGACAGGGGAACGCACAGATACGCAGTATTTT	CAWSLFGTGERTDTQYF
TRBV11-2	TRBJ2-7	TRBD2	.	TGTGCCAGCAGCTGGGGGGGGAGCTCCTACGAGCAGTACTTC	CASSWGGSSYEQYF
TRBV9	TRBJ2-7	.	.	TGTGCCAGCAACCCGAGTCCAGGGGAGTACGAGCAGTACTTC	CASNPSPGEYEQYF
TRBV25-1	TRBJ1-2	TRBD1	few	TGTGCCAGCAGACAAGGGGGCAGCTATGGCTACACCTTC	CASRQGGSYGYTF